This TCR beta chain was recovered during a study of T cell clonotyping in hematopoietic cell transplantation. The CDR3 is 14 residues long. Trimming stripped 0 bases from V and 10 bases from J, with 15 bases between. Per germline, CDR1 LGHNA and CDR2 YSLEER. Measured with immunoSEQ multiplex PCR; TCRdb has only the in-frame clones, and not every one. The data contain around 17,000 clones, 70% to 75% of them singletons. This TCR derives from a woman aged 55-69 years in good health. Some clones in this sample may be carry-over from other donors' samples. Sequencing was carried out using peripheral blood mononuclear cells. V is TRBV4-3 and J is TRBJ1-1; possibly TRBD1 for D (5 bases). In DNA form, the CDR3 reads TGCGCCAGCAGCCAAGATCGCGGGGACGGTCGAGCTTTCTTT. As protein: CASSQDRGDGRAFF.